The 8 T cell receptor beta chains below all came from one sample that was sequenced in a study of T cells in Graves' hyperthyroidism and ophthalmopathy. TCR beta CDR3 regions were amplified from RNA. When the TCR CDR3 underwent first-round RT-PCR, the HTBI primer set was used. From the multiplex PCR reads, TCRdb called clonotypes with MiXCR, one entry per CDR3 protein. This sample has a few hundred thousand distinct CDR3 sequences; under 15% occur once, and the top ten carry about 33%. The sample taken for sequencing was blood. The receptors come from a woman under 40 with Graves' hyperthyroidism.

This sequence joins TRBV5-6 and TRBJ1-4, with 8 positions matching TRBD1. The CDR3 runs to 16 residues. The germline gives CDR1 SGHDT, CDR2 YYEEEE. V lost 0 bases, J lost 8 bases, and 9 bases stayed unmatched. The CDR3 bases are TGTGCCAGCAGCTTGGGGACAGGGCGTTGGGAGGAAAAACTGTTTTTT. This sequence encodes CASSLGTGRWEEKLFF.

This clonotype was counted many times. The chain couples TRBV18 to TRBJ1-1; possible D gene TRBD1, 5 bases. Trimming took 3 bases from V and 3 from J, leaving 11 bases between them. The CDR3 has 14 amino acids. The germline V gene has CDR1 KGHSH and CDR2 LQKENI. The CDR3 bases are TGTGCCAGCTCACCCAGCAGGGCTGACACTGAAGCTTTCTTT. Its translation is CASSPSRADTEAFF.

There are a few counts of this clonotype. The J gene is TRBJ2-2, the V gene TRBV24-1, with D perhaps being TRBD1 or TRBD2 (5 bases each). This CDR3 is built from 18 residues. V lost 7 bases and J 1 base, leaving 21 bases between the germline ends. Germline V CDR1 and CDR2: KGHDR, SFDVKD. In nucleotides, the CDR3 is TGTGCCACCAGGGGTAAGCCGGGACCAGTTGAGAACACCGGGGAGCTGTTTTTT. This sequence encodes CATRGKPGPVENTGELFF.

This clonotype has more than one count but fewer than ten. The chain recombines TRBV14 with TRBJ2-7; D gene uncertain. CDR3 size: 13 residues. V was pared by 8 bases and J by 1 base, with 12 bases between. Per germline, CDR1 SGHDN and CDR2 FVKESK. CDR3 DNA: TGTGCCAGCGGCCCGCGCGTTTCCTACGAGCAGTACTTC. Its translation is CASGPRVSYEQYF.

This chain joins TRBV11-3 and TRBJ2-3; 7 nucleotides line up with TRBD1. The germline V gene encodes CDR1 SGHNT and CDR2 YENEEA. Trimming removed 5 bases from V and 3 bases from J; junction bases left unmatched: 5. The CDR3 runs to 14 residues. This CDR3 is CASSRQGLTDTQYF. The CDR3 region has the DNA TGTGCCAGCAGCCGACAGGGTTTAACAGATACGCAGTATTTT.

This clonotype was found many times. The J gene is TRBJ1-3, the V gene TRBV11-2, with unresolved D. V was trimmed by 1 base and J by 0 bases, leaving 4 bases between them. The CDR3 spans 14 residues. The germline V gene has CDR1 SGHAT and CDR2 FQNNGV. CDR3 nucleotides: TGTGCCAGCAGCTTAGTAGTCTCTGGAAACACCATATATTTT. Protein product: CASSLVVSGNTIYF.

The rearrangement uses TRBV7-9 and TRBJ2-7, with 11 bases fitting TRBD1. V shed 10 bases, J shed 0 bases, and the junction held 2 bases outside the gene matches. CDR3 length: 13 residues. CDR1 SEHNR and CDR2 FQNEAQ come from the germline V gene (reference sequence). CDR3 in amino acids: CATGTGGSYEQYF. DNA for the CDR3: TGTGCCACCGGGACAGGGGGCTCCTACGAGCAGTACTTC. The entire variable domain, with the rest obtained from reference TRBV7-9 and TRBJ2-7, is as follows: DTGVSQNPRHKITKRGQNVTFRCDPISEHNRLYWYRQTLGQGPEFLTYFQNEAQLEKSRLLSDRFSAERPKGSFSTLEIQRTEQGDSAMYLCATGTGGSYEQYFGPGTRLTVT.

This clonotype was picked up many times. V gene TRBV10-1 combines with J gene TRBJ1-2; D unresolved. CDR3 length: 12 residues. Germline V gene data show CDR1 as WNHNN and CDR2 as SYGVQD (reference sequence). Trimming stripped 3 bases from V and 3 bases from J, with 5 bases between. The CDR3 nucleotides are TGCGCCAGCAGTGATGGGGACTATGGCTACACCTTC. It yields the protein CASSDGDYGYTF.